This T cell receptor beta chain was identified in a study of shared clonotypes between healthy human individuals (dated by TCRdb to about 2020). Looking at the study overall: A few men and two women, aged 18 to 49 years, made up the cohort. Per donor, three plates each were used for CD4 naive and CD4 memory, two for CD8 naive, and one for CD8 memory. The study deeply sequenced blood TCR repertoires of several healthy adults to estimate repertoire size and the extent of clonotype sharing between individuals. To increase sequencing depth and limit assay-specific biases, TCR repertoire library preparation and sequencing were carried out by different laboratories using diverse techniques. Each donor's leukapheresis produced roughly between roughly 0.9 and 9 billion PBMCs. The research as a whole found: Because the study included a small number of donors, the genetic and exposure-history diversity represented was limited. Compared with non-shared clonotypes, the clonotypes found in all four sorted-subset donors had higher generation probabilities. When a few donors were compared, the shared fraction of clonotypes was roughly 4.8% for naive CD4, roughly 3.3% for naive CD8, 2% to 2.5% for memory CD4, and under 0.5% for memory CD8. Estimated clonotype richness was generally larger for naive than for memory subsets. Sampling was restricted to blood, and TCR repertoires in tissues likely differ from the TCR repertoires found in blood. Pairwise subsampling led to the expectation that sequencing depth would affect the degree of clonotype sharing among donors. Incomplete sequencing was indicated by rarefaction of sorted-subset datasets, despite the large sequencing depth.

Using the deep immunoSEQ assay, multiplex PCR amplified TCR CDR3 regions from genomic DNA. Genomic DNA extracted from each cell subset was distributed evenly over all wells of several immunoSEQ 96-well plates, and each plate served as one replicate. For sorted subsets, each replicate PCR was loaded with 200 ng genomic DNA, equivalent to approximately 27,000 T cell genomes. Purified libraries were measured with a Qubit 3.0 fluorometer, size-checked on a Bioanalyzer 2100, and measured again with the KAPA Library Quantification kit. Every immunoSEQ 96-well plate was sequenced on a dedicated single-read 150-cycle Illumina NextSeq 550 flow cell. The study's own analysis went as follows. The immunoSEQ output contained only junctional sequences without quality scores, so filtering could not match that applied to full-length reads. To assign V/J genes and CDR3, sequences were annotated using PyIR, a Python wrapper for IgBLAST v1.9, with IMGT germline references. Reads were filtered out if the reads had weak V/J assignments (E-value above 1e-6), no CDR3, stop codons, out-of-frame junctions, or ambiguous translated residues. V3J clonotypes were defined as sequences sharing the same inferred V gene, J gene, and CDR3 amino acid sequence. The percentage overlap between two repertoires was calculated by dividing the number of shared unique clonotypes by the size of the smaller repertoire. Repertoire richness was assessed with RTK rarefaction, the Chao1 estimator, and Recon v2.1 estimates of unobserved clonotypes. OLGA was used to compute generation probabilities for all TCRbeta clonotypes that the gDNA method yielded from several donors. Held by TCRdb, this immuneACCESS table contains in-frame sequences only and omits some clones. Under half of the omission traces to an unresolved V gene where checked; the cause of the rest is unknown. Clone size and V and J calls were adopted from that table, with D and trimming inferred from the DNA. The sample yields some 2,000,000 clones; just under 95% were counted once. The ten biggest clones cover around 1.1% of the sample.

CD8 naive samples were CD45RO-negative cells positively selected for CCR7, giving a CD45RA+CCR7+ population that excluded TemRA cells. The donors were healthy, HIV-negative adults who had no recently reported acute infections or vaccinations. Every donor was a Caucasian adult residing in Nashville, Tennessee, USA. After blood collection by leukapheresis, PBMCs were isolated using Ficoll-Histopaque density gradient centrifugation and then cryopreserved in the vapor phase of liquid nitrogen. Analytical flow cytometry was used to check the purity and quantity of each magnetically sorted T cell population. Each sorted fraction had its genomic DNA isolated and then quantified by UV absorbance on a Nanodrop 2000c. Turning to this clone: The clone's antigen remains unknown. No much larger clone exists at a distance of one base, and base qualities are not known.

Including cysteine and phenylalanine, the CDR3 has 19 amino acids. Of the read, only the CDR3 DNA is kept; its 57 bases are in frame from base 1. The sequenced material came from naive CD8+ T cells sorted from blood. The intended sense of this specimen's cell subset or site label: CD45RA+CCR7+. This sequence was found in a man between 18 and 29 years old in good health. The chain links TRBV12-2 with TRBJ2-2. TRBV12-2 is given as a pseudogene. The DNA sequence is as follows: TGTGCAAGTCGCTTAGGCCACCTGAGCACCGGAATAAACACCGGGGAGCTGTTTTTT. This codes for CASRLGHLSTGINTGELFF.